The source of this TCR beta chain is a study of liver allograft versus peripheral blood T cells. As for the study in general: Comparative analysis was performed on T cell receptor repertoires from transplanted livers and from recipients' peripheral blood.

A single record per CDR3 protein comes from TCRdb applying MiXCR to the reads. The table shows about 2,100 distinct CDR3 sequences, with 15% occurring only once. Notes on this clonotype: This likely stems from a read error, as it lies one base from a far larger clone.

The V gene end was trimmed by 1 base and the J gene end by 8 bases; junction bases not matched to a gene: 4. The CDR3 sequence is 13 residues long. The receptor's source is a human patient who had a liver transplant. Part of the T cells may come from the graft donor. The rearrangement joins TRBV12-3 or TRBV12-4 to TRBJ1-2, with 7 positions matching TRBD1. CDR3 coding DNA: TGTGCCAGCAGTTTAGGACAGGGAGTCGGCTACACCTTC. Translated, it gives CASSLGQGVGYTF.